A single sample gave rise to the 7 T cell receptor beta chains below, sequenced in a study of blood T cell repertoires in COVID-19. TCRdb keeps only in-frame clones here, not all; method: immunoSEQ multiplex PCR. The sample includes about 120,000 clones, about 89% of them seen just once. The sample comprised peripheral blood. These receptors all stem from a human donor with acute or convalescent COVID-19. The donor label of this sample is uncertain.

The chain carries TRBV5-1 and TRBJ2-1; D is unclear. V lost 0 bases to trimming and J lost 0 bases, with 7 bases between them. Germline V gene data show CDR1 as SGHRS and CDR2 as YFSETQ. This CDR3 has 15 residues. In nucleotides, the CDR3 is TGCGCCAGCAGCTTGGATCCGAGCTCCTACAATGAGCAGTTCTTC. Its translation: CASSLDPSSYNEQFF.

The rearrangement joins TRBV6-5 to TRBJ2-3; D possibly corresponds to TRBD1 (5 bases). CDR3 length: 14 amino acids. Looked up from germline, CDR1 is MNHEY and CDR2 is SVGAGI. Trimming left V 4 bases short and J 4 bases short, with 12 bases between. The CDR3 DNA reads as TGTGCCAGCAGTTCCCCAGGGTCTCCAGATACGCAGTATTTT. It codes for CASSSPGSPDTQYF.

V and J are TRBV28 and TRBJ1-4, with D maybe TRBD1 (5 bases). The CDR3 loop spans 16 amino acids. Trimming pared 2 bases from V and 1 base from J, leaving 11 bases between. Germline V gene lookup returns CDR1 MDHEN and CDR2 SYDVKM. Written as DNA, the CDR3 is TGTGCCAGCAGTTTAGGGGCGTTAGTAACTAATGAAAAACTGTTTTTT. The encoded protein is CASSLGALVTNEKLFF.

J is TRBJ2-7 and V is TRBV4-1; D possibly corresponds to TRBD2 (5 bases). Germline V gene data show CDR1 as MGHRA and CDR2 as YSYEKL. The CDR3 sequence is 17 residues long. The V gene lost 4 bases and the J gene lost 0 bases, with 19 bases spanning the gap. The chain's CDR3 is CASSRHPGLTTSYEQYF. CDR3 nucleotides: TGCGCCAGCAGCCGTCACCCAGGACTCACGACCTCCTACGAGCAGTACTTC.

This clone was found once. The rearrangement joins TRBV6-5 to TRBJ2-2; a possible D gene is TRBD2 (6 bases). Trimming took off 6 bases at V and 8 bases at J, with 19 bases between the two ends. Germline CDR1 and CDR2: MNHEY and SVGAGI. The CDR3 is made up of 15 amino acids. CDR3 sequence reads: CASSPRRDVGGELFF. CDR3 sequence (DNA): TGTGCCAGCAGCCCCAGGCGGGACGTAGGGGGGGAGCTGTTTTTT.

Comments on this clone: Other nucleotide sequences from this sample produce the same CDR3. The V call is TRBV7-9, the J call TRBJ1-5, with D unresolved. In germline, CDR1 is SEHNR, CDR2 FQNEAQ (reference sequence). V lost 1 base to trimming and J lost 2 bases, with 6 bases between them. The length of the CDR3 is 14 residues. CDR3 region: CASSLVGGNQPQHF. CDR3 nucleotide sequence: TGTGCCAGCAGCTTAGTCGGGGGCAATCAGCCCCAGCATTTT.

The chain employs TRBV7-8 and TRBJ1-3; 7 nucleotides line up with TRBD1. CDR1 and CDR2 (germline): SGHVS, FQNEAQ. Losses at the gene ends were 0 bases for V and 4 bases for J; bases not matched to a gene: 9. The CDR3 covers 17 residues. DNA of the CDR3: TGTGCCAGCAGCTTAGCAAACAGGGGTTTTTCAGGAAACACCATATATTTT. This gives the protein CASSLANRGFSGNTIYF. The full variable domain, its missing parts supplied by reference TRBV7-8 and TRBJ1-3, is GAGVSQSPRYKVAKRGQDVALRCDPISGHVSLFWYQQALGQGPEFLTYFQNEAQLDKSGLPSDRFFAERPEGSVSTLKIQRTQQEDSAVYLCASSLANRGFSGNTIYFGEGSWLTVV.